This TCR beta chain was captured in a study of T-cell memory formation after mild COVID-19. Germline loops: CDR1 DFQATT, CDR2 SNEGSKA (reference sequence). V was trimmed by 0 bases and J by 11 bases, leaving 20 bases between them. The CDR3 consists of 15 residues. One entry per CDR3 protein, called by TCRdb with MiXCR from the 5' RACE reads. There are over 45,000 distinct CDR3 sequences in the sample; 25% to 35% occur only once, and roughly 45% lies in the top ten. The sequenced sample was PBMCs or a T cell subset sorted from them (not recorded which). This sequence originates from a man younger than 35 who had mild COVID-19 (a few samples of this study predate the infection). Cell type and time point are not known. J is TRBJ2-1 and V is TRBV20-1; D is unclear. The CDR3 spells CSARDPFRKVDQQFF. CDR3 coding DNA: TGCAGTGCTAGAGACCCCTTCAGGAAGGTAGATCAGCAGTTCTTC.